The 30 T cell receptor beta chains reported below all come from one sample, sequenced in a study of blood T cells in healthy people across ages. A second about 6 to 12 cycle PCR used barcoded and J-beta primers. TCRdb reprocessed the 5' RACE reads with MiXCR, giving one entry per CDR3 protein. The sample records 600,000 or so distinct CDR3 sequences, less than 60% being singletons. The sequencing sample was made of blood. These receptors were obtained from an elderly man in good health.

The V and J genes are TRBV6-5 and TRBJ2-1; a weak D match, TRBD1 (5 bases). Trimming cost V 5 bases and J 13 bases, with 21 bases left between them. In germline, CDR1 is MNHEY, CDR2 SVGAGI. There are 14 residues in the CDR3. The CDR3 here is CASSPHGRDETQFF. As DNA, the CDR3 is TGTGCCAGCAGTCCCCACGGCAGGGATGAGACCCAGTTCTTC.

For this clonotype: A much larger clone sits a single nucleotide away, making a read error possible. This chain connects TRBV7-9 to TRBJ2-5; a possible D gene is TRBD2 (5 bases). The DNA end lines up better with TRBJ2-1; the J call may be wrong. The CDR3 totals 13 residues. The germline gives CDR1 SEHNR, CDR2 FQNEAQ (reference sequence). CDR3 residues: CASSLLDGETQFF. CDR3 nucleotide sequence: TGTGCCAGCAGCTTACTGGATGGGGAGACCCAGTTCTTC.

The chain uses TRBV20-1 and TRBJ1-2, with D unclear. The germline CDR1 and CDR2 sequences are DFQATT and SNEGSKA (reference sequence). This CDR3 comprises 14 residues. V lost 5 bases to trimming and J lost 0 bases, with 13 bases between them. CDR3 in DNA: TGCAGTGCTTCAGACAACCAGGCTAACTATGGCTACACCTTC. Its translation is CSASDNQANYGYTF.

This clonotype was counted many times. The chain carries TRBV6-6 and TRBJ2-5; the D call may be TRBD1 or TRBD2 (5 bases each). The germline CDR1 and CDR2 sequences are MNHNY and SVGAGI (reference sequence). The V end was cut by 9 bases, the J end by 5 bases, with 10 bases between. The length of the CDR3 is 11 residues. The CDR3 DNA reads as TGTGCCAGTAGAGGGGTTGAGACCCAGTACTTC. Amino acid sequence: CASRGVETQYF.

This clonotype was seen a few times. This sequence joins TRBV6-2 or TRBV6-3 and TRBJ2-1; a weak D match, TRBD1 (5 bases). V shed 2 bases and J shed 3 bases, with 11 bases lying between them. The CDR3 consists of 15 residues. Germline-derived CDR1 and CDR2 are MNHEY and SVGEGT. The CDR3 DNA sequence: TGTGCCAGCAGTTACGTGGCAGGGCTCTACAATGAGCAGTTCTTC. Translation gives CASSYVAGLYNEQFF.

The rearrangement links TRBV2 to TRBJ2-2; 8 positions agree with TRBD1. The germline CDR1 and CDR2 sequences are SNHLY and FYNNEI. After removal of 5 bases from V and 7 bases from J, the junction contained 12 bases not matched to a gene. The CDR3 is made up of 16 amino acids. CDR3 residues: CASSIMTGEVSGELFF. For the CDR3, the DNA is TGTGCCAGCAGTATCATGACAGGGGAGGTTAGCGGGGAGCTGTTTTTT. The full variable domain, its missing parts supplied by reference TRBV2 and TRBJ2-2, is EPEVTQTPSHQVTQMGQEVILRCVPISNHLYFYWYRQILGQKVEFLVSFYNNEISEKSEIFDDQFSVERPDGSNFTLKIRSTKLEDSAMYFCASSIMTGEVSGELFFGEGSRLTVL.

The chain combines TRBV7-2 with TRBJ2-3, with 11 bases that match TRBD2. This CDR3 comprises 17 residues. Germline V gives CDR1 SGHTA, CDR2 FQGNSA. Unmatched junction bases numbered 4, after V lost 2 bases and J lost 0 bases. As DNA, the CDR3 is TGTGCCAGCAGCTTACTTAGCGGGGGGGCCAGCACAGATACGCAGTATTTT. Protein: CASSLLSGGASTDTQYF.

The chain couples TRBV5-1 to TRBJ2-7; 9 nucleotides match TRBD1. The V gene's germline CDR1 is SGHRS and CDR2 YFSETQ. V gave up 4 bases and J gave up 0 bases; unmatched junction bases: 8. The CDR3 totals 16 residues. The DNA of the CDR3 is TGCGCCAGCAGCCCCCTGGGGACAGGGAGCTCCTACGAGCAGTACTTC. Translation gives CASSPLGTGSSYEQYF.

This chain connects TRBV20-1 to TRBJ2-1; D perhaps matches TRBD1 (6 bases). This CDR3 region has 15 residues. Germline values: CDR1 DFQATT, CDR2 SNEGSKA (reference sequence). Trimming left V 5 bases short and J 5 bases short, with 19 bases between. The CDR3 is CSAPRPGTPHNEQFF. The CDR3 coding sequence is TGCAGTGCTCCCCGCCCCGGGACACCCCACAATGAGCAGTTCTTC.

V usage is TRBV28 and J usage is TRBJ2-7; TRBD1 agrees at 8 bases. The CDR3 runs 13 residues. With V trimmed by 9 bases and J by 2 bases, 6 bases remained unmatched. Germline V gene sequence: CDR1 MDHEN, CDR2 SYDVKM. The CDR3 loop reads CASIQGDAYEQYF. The CDR3 DNA is TGTGCCAGTATACAGGGGGACGCCTACGAGCAGTACTTC.

The chain couples TRBV27 to TRBJ2-3; possible D gene TRBD1, 5 bases. From germline, CDR1 is MNHEY and CDR2 SMNVEV (reference sequence). The V and J ends lost 4 bases and 0 bases respectively, with 11 bases between them. The CDR3 runs 15 residues. CDR3: CASSSRRGSTDTQYF. The CDR3 DNA is TGTGCCAGCAGTTCTCGAAGGGGAAGCACAGATACGCAGTATTTT.

The rearrangement joins TRBV3-1 to TRBJ2-7; no reliable D call. V was cut by 4 bases and J by 5 bases, with 15 bases left in between. CDR3 size: 14 residues. The germline gives CDR1 LGHDT, CDR2 YNNKEL (reference sequence). CDR3 in amino acids: CASSPSPNANEQYF. The DNA for the CDR3 is TGTGCCAGCAGCCCCAGTCCAAATGCGAACGAGCAGTACTTC.

This clonotype came up a few times. The chain carries TRBV6-6 and TRBJ2-1; D gene uncertain. V was pared by 5 bases and J by 9 bases, with 11 bases between. CDR3 size: 12 residues. The germline CDR1 and CDR2 sequences are MNHNY and SVGAGI (reference sequence). This chain's CDR3 is CASSLRPGEQFF. CDR3 DNA: TGTGCCAGCAGTCTCAGACCAGGTGAGCAGTTCTTC.

This clonotype was seen just once. The chain combines TRBV14 with TRBJ1-2; 8 bases agree with TRBD1. Germline V gene data show CDR1 as SGHDN and CDR2 as FVKESK. The CDR3 spans 14 residues. V lost 1 base, J lost 7 bases, and 5 bases stayed unmatched. The CDR3 DNA reads TGTGCCAGCAGCCAAGCGGACAGGGTCCGTGGCTACACCTTC. It codes for CASSQADRVRGYTF.

Comments on this clonotype: A much bigger clone sits one base away, suggesting this may be a read error. This sequence joins TRBV6-6 and TRBJ2-2, with D perhaps TRBD2 (6 bases). The CDR3 has 13 residues. The V gene's germline CDR1 is MNHNY and CDR2 SVGAGI (reference sequence). The V and J ends lost 10 bases and 6 bases respectively, with 15 bases between them. CDR3 region: CANRKEGAGELFF. CDR3 nucleotides: TGTGCCAACAGAAAGGAGGGTGCCGGGGAGCTGTTTTTT.

The genes are TRBV14 and TRBJ2-3, with 7 bases that match TRBD2. The CDR3 consists of 17 residues. Trimming cost V 0 bases and J 2 bases; bases outside gene matches: 8. Germline lookup yields CDR1 SGHDN and CDR2 FVKESK. DNA for the CDR3: TGTGCCAGCAGCCAAGACCCTGGGGGACTATACACAGATACGCAGTATTTT. It yields the protein CASSQDPGGLYTDTQYF. Using reference TRBV14 and TRBJ2-3 for the parts outside the CDR3, the full variable domain is EAGVTQFPSHSVIEKGQTVTLRCDPISGHDNLYWYRRVMGKEIKFLLHFVKESKQDESGMPNNRFLAERTGGTYSTLKVQPAELEDSGVYFCASSQDPGGLYTDTQYFGPGTRLTVL.

The genes are TRBV10-3 and TRBJ2-1, with D unresolved. The germline V gene encodes CDR1 ENHRY and CDR2 SYGVKD. This CDR3 is built from 11 residues. Trimming left V 4 bases short and J 9 bases short, with 7 bases between. The CDR3 nucleotides are TGTGCCATCAGTGGGCTTCGTGAGCAGTTCTTC. This gives the protein CAISGLREQFF.

In the case of this clonotype: The junction departs from the called germline gene at one end, perhaps through a read error. The chain combines TRBV7-2 with TRBJ2-2; possibly TRBD2 for D (5 bases). This CDR3 region has 14 residues. The V gene's germline CDR1 is SGHTA and CDR2 FQGNSA. CDR3 loop: CASSLVRGAGELFF. Written as DNA, the CDR3 is TGCGCCAGCAGCTTAGTTCGGGGTGCCGGGGAGCTGTTTTTT.

In nucleotides, the CDR3 is TGTGCCAGCAGTTACTCTGCCAGCGGGAGTTTCGCAGATACGCAGTATTTT. Protein sequence: CASSYSASGSFADTQYF. The V call is TRBV6-2 or TRBV6-3, the J call TRBJ2-3, with 8 bases fitting TRBD2. The J segment lost 4 bases and the V segment lost 0 bases, leaving 9 bases of the junction unmatched. Per germline, CDR1 MNHEY and CDR2 SVGEGT. The CDR3 sequence is 17 residues long.

V gene TRBV3-1 combines with J gene TRBJ1-1; the D is unclear. This CDR3 comprises 17 residues. Germline lookup yields CDR1 LGHDT and CDR2 YNNKEL (reference sequence). The V end lost 0 bases, the J end lost 0 bases, and 14 bases lay between the germline ends. The CDR3 spells CASSQDLRVAVNTEAFF. The CDR3 nucleotides read TGTGCCAGCAGCCAAGATCTCCGGGTTGCGGTGAACACTGAAGCTTTCTTT.

CDR3 in DNA: TGTGCCAGCAGCCAACCCCCCACCAGGGGTACAGATACGCAGTATTTT. It is translated as CASSQPPTRGTDTQYF. This sequence joins TRBV9 and TRBJ2-3; possible D gene TRBD1, 6 bases. The germline V gene encodes CDR1 SGDLS and CDR2 YYNGEE. Trimming took off 4 bases at V and 3 bases at J, with 18 bases between the two ends. This CDR3 spans 16 amino acids.

Points on this clonotype: One base away lies a much larger clone, so this may be a sequencing read error. The rearrangement joins TRBV6-5 to TRBJ2-7; 7 bases are shared with TRBD2. J was trimmed by 2 bases and V by 4 bases; bases with no gene match: 8. The germline gives CDR1 MNHEY, CDR2 SVGAGI. This CDR3 is built from 15 residues. The CDR3 DNA reads as TGTGCCAGCAGTTCAAGACGAGCGGGGACCTACGAGCAGTACTTC. Its protein is CASSSRRAGTYEQYF.

The chain has TRBV9 and TRBJ2-1; 7 positions match TRBD2. J lost 4 bases, V lost 0 bases, and 7 bases had no gene match. The CDR3 is 16 residues long. The germline V gene has CDR1 SGDLS and CDR2 YYNGEE. The CDR3 sequence: CASSVVSGAMYNEQFF. In DNA form, the CDR3 reads TGTGCCAGCAGCGTAGTGAGCGGGGCGATGTACAATGAGCAGTTCTTC.

The rearrangement links TRBV2 to TRBJ2-5, with D maybe TRBD2 (6 bases). Trimming took off 11 bases at V and 3 bases at J, with 13 bases between the two ends. This CDR3 has 12 amino acids. The germline gives CDR1 SNHLY, CDR2 FYNNEI. In DNA form, the CDR3 reads TGTGCCGGGGGACTGCTAAAAGAGACCCAGTACTTC. Amino acid sequence: CAGGLLKETQYF.

The chain employs TRBV29-1 and TRBJ1-2; D is ambiguous. CDR3 length: 11 residues. The V and J ends lost 7 bases and 2 bases respectively, with 8 bases between them. Germline lookup yields CDR1 SQVTM and CDR2 ANQGSEA. The DNA of the CDR3 is TGCAGCGCATCGGACAACTATGGCTACACCTTC. Translated, it gives CSASDNYGYTF.

The chain combines TRBV20-1 with TRBJ2-7; D uncertain. The CDR3 is 13 residues long. V lost 1 base, J lost 7 bases, and 14 bases lay in between. From germline, CDR1 is DFQATT and CDR2 SNEGSKA (reference sequence). The CDR3 sequence: CSARGRTYGEQYF. CDR3 DNA: TGCAGTGCTAGAGGGCGAACCTACGGGGAGCAGTACTTC.

This clonotype occurred a few times. The rearrangement joins TRBV5-4 to TRBJ2-3, with D perhaps matching TRBD2 (5 bases). This CDR3 spans 15 amino acids. CDR1 SGHNT and CDR2 YYREEE come from the germline V gene (reference sequence). V shed 0 bases and J shed 3 bases, with 11 bases lying between them. The CDR3 here is CASSLGGVGTDTQYF. The CDR3 nucleotides are TGTGCCAGCAGCTTGGGGGGAGTTGGGACAGATACGCAGTATTTT.

This clonotype appeared a single time. This rearrangement joins TRBV28 to TRBJ2-7; perhaps TRBD1 as D (6 bases). This CDR3 has 12 amino acids. V was trimmed by 2 bases and J by 12 bases, leaving 14 bases between them. Germline V gene sequence: CDR1 MDHEN, CDR2 SYDVKM. CDR3 DNA sequence: TGTGCCAGCAGTTTAGGGCAGGGGCTTGTGTACTTC. Its translation is CASSLGQGLVYF. The full variable domain, with the rest looked up from reference TRBV28 and TRBJ2-7, is DVKVTQSSRYLVKRTGEKVFLECVQDMDHENMFWYRQDPGLGLRLIYFSYDVKMKEKGDIPEGYSVSREKKERFSLILESASTNQTSMYLCASSLGQGLVYFGPGTRLTVT.

J is TRBJ2-2 and V is TRBV24-1, with D perhaps matching TRBD2 (5 bases). This CDR3 contains 14 residues. Germline loops: CDR1 KGHDR, CDR2 SFDVKD. Trimming cost V 5 bases and J 1 base, with 7 bases left between them. The CDR3 DNA reads TGTGCCACCAGTGGCGGACTGAACACCGGGGAGCTGTTTTTT. The encoded protein is CATSGGLNTGELFF.

The V call is TRBV25-1, the J call TRBJ1-4; tentative D call: TRBD1 (5 bases). Germline V gene lookup returns CDR1 MGHDK and CDR2 SYGVNS. Trimming left V 5 bases short and J 5 bases short, with 9 bases between. The CDR3 length is 13 residues. CDR3 amino acids: CASSRGANEKLFF. The CDR3 coding sequence is TGTGCCAGCAGTAGGGGAGCAAATGAAAAACTGTTTTTT.